This T cell receptor (beta chain) emerged from a study of control samples from healthy donors and cancer patients. Sequenced by immunoSEQ multiplex PCR; TCRdb stores in-frame clones only, minus some. The top ten hold approximately 9% of the sample, which has fewer than 150,000 clones, 91% seen once. Germline assignment: CDR1 SGHTS and CDR2 YDEGEE. This CDR3 comprises 14 residues. In the case of this clone: Compared with germline, one end of the junction differs, possibly owing to a read error.

The sample taken for sequencing was blood. The rearrangement joins TRBV5-8 to TRBJ2-4, with D unclear. This receptor was obtained from a man aged 18 to 30 in good health. CDR3 amino acids: CASTLTQTPDIQYF. The CDR3 DNA follows: TGTGCCAGCACCTTGACACAAACCCCGGACATTCAGTACTTC.